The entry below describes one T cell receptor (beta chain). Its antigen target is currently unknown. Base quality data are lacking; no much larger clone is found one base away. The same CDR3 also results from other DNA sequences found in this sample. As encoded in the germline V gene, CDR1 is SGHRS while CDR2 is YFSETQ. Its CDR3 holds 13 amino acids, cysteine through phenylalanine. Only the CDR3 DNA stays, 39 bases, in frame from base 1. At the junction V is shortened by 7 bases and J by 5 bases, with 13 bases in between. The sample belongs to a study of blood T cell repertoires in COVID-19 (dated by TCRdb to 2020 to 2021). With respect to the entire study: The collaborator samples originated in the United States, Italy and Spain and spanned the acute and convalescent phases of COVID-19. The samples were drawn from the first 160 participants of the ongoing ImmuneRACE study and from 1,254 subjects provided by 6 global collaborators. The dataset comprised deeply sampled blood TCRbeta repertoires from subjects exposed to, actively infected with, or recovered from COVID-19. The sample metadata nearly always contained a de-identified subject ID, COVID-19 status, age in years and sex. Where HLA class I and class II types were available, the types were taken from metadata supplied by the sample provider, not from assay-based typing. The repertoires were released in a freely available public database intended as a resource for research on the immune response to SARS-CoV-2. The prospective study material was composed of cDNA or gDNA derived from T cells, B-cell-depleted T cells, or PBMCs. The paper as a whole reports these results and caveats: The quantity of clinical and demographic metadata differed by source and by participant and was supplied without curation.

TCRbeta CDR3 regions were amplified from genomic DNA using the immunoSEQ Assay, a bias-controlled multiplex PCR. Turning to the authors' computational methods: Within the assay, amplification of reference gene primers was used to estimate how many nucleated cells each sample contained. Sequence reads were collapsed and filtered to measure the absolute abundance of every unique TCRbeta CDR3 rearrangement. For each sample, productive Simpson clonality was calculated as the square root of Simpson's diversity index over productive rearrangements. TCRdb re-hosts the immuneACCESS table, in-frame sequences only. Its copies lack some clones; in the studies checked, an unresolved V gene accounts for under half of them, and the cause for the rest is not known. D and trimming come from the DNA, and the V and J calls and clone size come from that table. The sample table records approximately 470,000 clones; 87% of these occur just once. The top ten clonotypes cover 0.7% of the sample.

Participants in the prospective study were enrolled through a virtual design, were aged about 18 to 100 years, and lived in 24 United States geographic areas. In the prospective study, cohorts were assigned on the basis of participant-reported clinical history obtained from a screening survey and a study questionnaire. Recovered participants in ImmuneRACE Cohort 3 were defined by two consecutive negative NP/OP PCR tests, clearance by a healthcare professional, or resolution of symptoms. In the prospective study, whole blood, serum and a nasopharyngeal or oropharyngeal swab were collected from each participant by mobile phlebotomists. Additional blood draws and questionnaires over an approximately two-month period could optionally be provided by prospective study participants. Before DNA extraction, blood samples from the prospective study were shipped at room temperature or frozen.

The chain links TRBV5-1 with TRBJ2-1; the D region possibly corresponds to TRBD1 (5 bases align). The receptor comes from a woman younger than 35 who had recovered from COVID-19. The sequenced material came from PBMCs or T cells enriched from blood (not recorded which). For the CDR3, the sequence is CASSRGQNNEQFF. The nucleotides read TGCGCCAGCTCAAGGGGCCAAAACAATGAGCAGTTCTTC.